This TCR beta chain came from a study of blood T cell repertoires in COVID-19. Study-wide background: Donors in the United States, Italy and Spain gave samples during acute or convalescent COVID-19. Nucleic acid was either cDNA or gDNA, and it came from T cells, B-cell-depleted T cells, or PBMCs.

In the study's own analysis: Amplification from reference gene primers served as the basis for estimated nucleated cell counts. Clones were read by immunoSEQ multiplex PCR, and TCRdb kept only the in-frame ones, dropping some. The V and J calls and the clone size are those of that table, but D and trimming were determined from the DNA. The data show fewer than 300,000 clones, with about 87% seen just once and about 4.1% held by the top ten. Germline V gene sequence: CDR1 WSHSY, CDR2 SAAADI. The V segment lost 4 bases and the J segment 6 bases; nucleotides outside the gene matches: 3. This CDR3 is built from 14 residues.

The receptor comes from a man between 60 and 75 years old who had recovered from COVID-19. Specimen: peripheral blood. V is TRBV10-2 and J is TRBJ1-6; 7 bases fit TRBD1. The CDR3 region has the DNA TGCGCCAGCAGTGCCGGGACAGCTAATTCACCCCTCCACTTT. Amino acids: CASSAGTANSPLHF.